This T cell receptor beta chain appears in the sequencing data of a study of blood T cell repertoires in COVID-19. Study summary: Samples taken during acute and convalescent COVID-19 were collected in the United States, Italy and Spain. T cells, B-cell-depleted T cells, or PBMCs supplied cDNA or gDNA.

CDR1 is SGHTA, CDR2 FQGNSA, per germline. Between the trimmed V and J ends, which lost 3 bases and 0 bases, there was a span of 11 bases. CDR3 length: 15 amino acids. Sequencing used immunoSEQ multiplex PCR; TCRdb keeps in-frame clones, though not all of them. The profile shows fewer than 300,000 clones, around 81% of them singletons. This sequence originates from a person between 70 and 80 years old with COVID-19, enrolled during active disease. The specimen was peripheral blood. This sequence joins TRBV7-2 and TRBJ1-2; TRBD1 might be the D (6 bases). The chain's CDR3 is CASSFQRTANYGYTF. CDR3 in DNA: TGTGCCAGCAGCTTCCAAAGGACAGCTAACTATGGCTACACCTTC.